This T cell receptor beta chain was sequenced for a study of regulatory T cells in long-lasting Graves disease. Regarding the study as a whole: Thyroid tissue was not sampled; only peripheral blood was.

Germline values: CDR1 MDHEN, CDR2 SYDVKM. After removal of 7 bases from V and 0 bases from J, the junction contained 5 bases not matched to a gene. CDR3 length: 15 amino acids. The table lists this clonotype with many counts. Its antigen is as yet unknown. The TCR beta library used iRepertoire HTBI primers with Arm-PCR amplification of CDR3. Study processing details: Across the samples, identification revealed about 62 TRBV and about 15 TRBJ segments. TCRdb passed the multiplex PCR reads through MiXCR, listing each CDR3 protein once. These V and J calls rely on TCRdb rather than the paper's analysis. The table shows around 400,000 distinct CDR3 sequences, with around 20% occurring only once. As to time point: persistent/refractory GD, antithyroid drugs over 5 years with positive TRAb. The TCR library used RNA extracted from PBMCs.

This material consisted of peripheral blood mononuclear cells (PBMCs), taken when the disease was refractory, from a patient treated with antithyroid drugs. The rearrangement joins TRBV28 to TRBJ2-5; 10 bases are shared with TRBD1. This sequence was found in a female donor with Graves disease. CDR3 bases: TGTGCCAGCAAGGGGGACAGGGGACACCAAGAGACCCAGTACTTC. Amino acids: CASKGDRGHQETQYF.